This T cell receptor (beta chain) was captured in a study of T cell changes during pregnancy in multiple sclerosis. Using immunoSEQ multiplex PCR, the repertoire was profiled, and TCRdb retains in-frame clones only, with some absent. Of 70,000 to 90,000 clones in the sample, 93% are singletons; the top ten hold about 0.8%. A word on this clone: Compared with germline, one end of the junction differs, possibly owing to a read error.

CDR1 LGHNA and CDR2 YNFKEQ come from the germline V gene. There are 15 residues in the CDR3. The source is a female donor in good health, enrolled as a control in a pregnancy study. Sequences were derived from peripheral blood, sampled in the second trimester of pregnancy. This chain links TRBV4-2 with TRBJ2-7, with D perhaps TRBD2 (5 bases). The CDR3 region has the DNA TGTGCCAGCAGCCAAGATCGGCTAGCCGCCTACAAGCAGTACTTC. This sequence encodes CASSQDRLAAYKQYF.